The rows below give T cell receptor beta chains drawn from one sample of a study of cytomegalovirus exposure and HLA in healthy donors. Using immunoSEQ multiplex PCR, the repertoire was profiled, and TCRdb retains in-frame clones only, with some absent. The top ten clones hold 4.5% to 6% of a sample with about 62,000 clones, about 77% of them seen once. Sequenced input: PBMCs. All receptors come from a woman aged 25 to 39 in good health and CMV-seronegative. CDR3s include the opening cysteine and the closing phenylalanine or tryptophan. Fields, in order: D gene, V gene, clone size, J gene, CDR3 protein, CDR3 DNA. The D gene is left open where the match is weak. Only part of the rows carry a size: once, few, many, or a class if the clone is expanded.

D gene: .; V gene: TRBV4-3; clone size: .; J gene: TRBJ2-2; CDR3 protein: CASEGFGGELFF; CDR3 DNA: TGCGCCAGCGAGGGTTTTGGCGGGGAGCTGTTTTTT
D gene: .; V gene: TRBV9; clone size: .; J gene: TRBJ1-5; CDR3 protein: CASSPGPGEPQHF; CDR3 DNA: TGTGCCAGCAGCCCCGGACCGGGGGAGCCCCAGCATTTT
D gene: TRBD1; V gene: TRBV27; clone size: .; J gene: TRBJ1-1; CDR3 protein: CASSLLTARTGVTAAFF; CDR3 DNA: TGTGCCAGCAGTTTACTCACCGCTAGGACAGGGGTTACGGCAGCTTTCTTT
D gene: .; V gene: TRBV6-5; clone size: .; J gene: TRBJ2-7; CDR3 protein: CASSYDPSTTRQYF; CDR3 DNA: TGTGCCAGCAGTTACGATCCCAGCACTACGAGACAGTACTTC
D gene: .; V gene: TRBV9; clone size: .; J gene: TRBJ2-7; CDR3 protein: CASSVASTNYEQYF; CDR3 DNA: TGTGCCAGCAGCGTAGCGAGCACTAATTACGAGCAGTACTTC
D gene: .; V gene: TRBV5-5; clone size: .; J gene: TRBJ2-7; CDR3 protein: CASSLLLSYEQYF; CDR3 DNA: TGTGCCAGCAGCTTGCTACTGAGCTACGAGCAGTACTTC
D gene: .; V gene: TRBV29-1; clone size: .; J gene: TRBJ1-1; CDR3 protein: CSGDGGGTEAFF; CDR3 DNA: TGCAGCGGTGACGGGGGAGGAACTGAAGCTTTCTTT
D gene: .; V gene: TRBV5-6; clone size: .; J gene: TRBJ2-7; CDR3 protein: CASSYDLASYEQYF; CDR3 DNA: TGTGCCAGCAGCTATGATCTAGCCTCCTACGAGCAGTACTTC
D gene: TRBD1; V gene: TRBV2; clone size: .; J gene: TRBJ1-1; CDR3 protein: CASRPPRDSYTEAFF; CDR3 DNA: TGTGCCAGCAGGCCCCCTCGGGACAGCTACACTGAAGCTTTCTTT
D gene: TRBD2; V gene: TRBV5-1; clone size: few; J gene: TRBJ2-3; CDR3 protein: CASSLVPGRASGRGSDTQYF; CDR3 DNA: TGCGCCAGCAGCTTGGTACCAGGCAGGGCTAGCGGGAGGGGATCAGATACGCAGTATTTT
D gene: .; V gene: TRBV5-1; clone size: .; J gene: TRBJ1-3; CDR3 protein: CASSFLGGSGNTIYF; CDR3 DNA: TGCGCCAGCAGCTTCCTGGGGGGCTCTGGAAACACCATATATTTT
D gene: .; V gene: TRBV6-1; clone size: .; J gene: TRBJ1-1; CDR3 protein: CASIPFGAGTEAFF; CDR3 DNA: TGTGCCAGCATCCCTTTTGGGGCAGGCACTGAAGCTTTCTTT
D gene: .; V gene: TRBV5-1; clone size: few; J gene: TRBJ2-7; CDR3 protein: CASSPEDNYEQYF; CDR3 DNA: TGCGCCAGCAGCCCCGAGGACAACTACGAGCAGTACTTC
D gene: .; V gene: TRBV11-2; clone size: .; J gene: TRBJ2-7; CDR3 protein: CASSSLSSEQYF; CDR3 DNA: TGTGCCAGCAGCTCCCTCTCCTCCGAGCAGTACTTC
D gene: .; V gene: TRBV29-1; clone size: few; J gene: TRBJ1-5; CDR3 protein: CSVRADSNQPQHF; CDR3 DNA: TGCAGCGTCCGAGCGGATAGCAATCAGCCCCAGCATTTT
D gene: .; V gene: TRBV30; clone size: few; J gene: TRBJ1-5; CDR3 protein: CAWSSLNQPQHF; CDR3 DNA: TGTGCCTGGAGTTCCCTCAATCAGCCCCAGCATTTT
D gene: .; V gene: TRBV6-1; clone size: .; J gene: TRBJ1-2; CDR3 protein: CAAKGPPPGYTF; CDR3 DNA: TGTGCCGCCAAGGGGCCTCCCCCTGGCTACACCTTC
D gene: .; V gene: TRBV6-5; clone size: .; J gene: TRBJ1-1; CDR3 protein: CASSRQINTEAFF; CDR3 DNA: TGTGCCAGCAGCAGACAGATAAACACTGAAGCTTTCTTT
D gene: TRBD1; V gene: TRBV7-3; clone size: .; J gene: TRBJ2-2; CDR3 protein: CASRPTGTANTGELFF; CDR3 DNA: TGTGCCAGCAGACCTACCGGGACAGCGAACACCGGGGAGCTGTTTTTT
D gene: TRBD2; V gene: TRBV19; clone size: .; J gene: TRBJ2-1; CDR3 protein: CASSRLANYNEQFF; CDR3 DNA: TGTGCCAGTAGCAGACTAGCTAATTACAATGAGCAGTTCTTC
D gene: .; V gene: TRBV28; clone size: .; J gene: TRBJ2-1; CDR3 protein: CASSSNRKHNEQFF; CDR3 DNA: TGTGCCAGCAGTTCCAACAGGAAACACAATGAGCAGTTCTTC
D gene: TRBD1; V gene: TRBV6-1; clone size: .; J gene: TRBJ1-5; CDR3 protein: CASSEATGGNQPQHF; CDR3 DNA: TGTGCCAGCAGTGAAGCCACAGGGGGCAATCAGCCCCAGCATTTT
D gene: .; V gene: TRBV7-9; clone size: .; J gene: TRBJ2-7; CDR3 protein: CASGDFDTYEQYF; CDR3 DNA: TGTGCCAGCGGGGACTTCGATACCTACGAGCAGTACTTC
D gene: TRBD1; V gene: TRBV6-1; clone size: .; J gene: TRBJ1-5; CDR3 protein: CASTPTGRHHQPQHF; CDR3 DNA: TGTGCCAGCACCCCGACAGGGCGGCACCATCAGCCCCAGCATTTT
D gene: TRBD1; V gene: TRBV6-5; clone size: few; J gene: TRBJ1-3; CDR3 protein: CASSTGVGTGNTIYF; CDR3 DNA: TGTGCCAGCAGTACAGGGGTAGGAACTGGAAACACCATATATTTT
D gene: .; V gene: TRBV10-3; clone size: .; J gene: TRBJ1-1; CDR3 protein: CAISGGFGGLTEAFF; CDR3 DNA: TGTGCCATCAGTGGAGGGTTCGGGGGGCTCACTGAAGCTTTCTTT
D gene: .; V gene: TRBV19; clone size: .; J gene: TRBJ2-3; CDR3 protein: CASSRGTDTQYF; CDR3 DNA: TGTGCCAGTAGTCGGGGCACAGATACGCAGTATTTT
D gene: .; V gene: TRBV2; clone size: .; J gene: TRBJ2-3; CDR3 protein: CASSVSASRPDTQYF; CDR3 DNA: TGTGCCAGCAGTGTCAGCGCGTCACGCCCGGATACGCAGTATTTT
D gene: .; V gene: TRBV19; clone size: .; J gene: TRBJ2-1; CDR3 protein: CASSPGVSGSRYNEQFF; CDR3 DNA: TGTGCCAGTAGTCCCGGGGTTTCGGGGAGTCGCTACAATGAGCAGTTCTTC
D gene: TRBD1; V gene: TRBV27; clone size: .; J gene: TRBJ2-1; CDR3 protein: CASRVDGTGPLNEQFF; CDR3 DNA: TGTGCCAGCAGGGTCGACGGGACAGGGCCCCTCAATGAGCAGTTCTTC
D gene: TRBD1; V gene: TRBV5-5; clone size: .; J gene: TRBJ1-4; CDR3 protein: CASTGQGATNEKLFF; CDR3 DNA: TGTGCCAGCACCGGACAGGGGGCAACTAATGAAAAACTGTTTTTT
D gene: TRBD1; V gene: TRBV10-1; clone size: .; J gene: TRBJ2-1; CDR3 protein: CASSKSIGTGGGEQFF; CDR3 DNA: TGCGCCAGCAGTAAGAGTATCGGGACAGGGGGCGGTGAGCAGTTCTTC
D gene: TRBD1; V gene: TRBV19; clone size: few; J gene: TRBJ2-2; CDR3 protein: CASPTGAGTGELFF; CDR3 DNA: TGTGCCAGTCCGACAGGGGCTGGGACCGGGGAGCTGTTTTTT
D gene: .; V gene: TRBV15; clone size: .; J gene: TRBJ1-4; CDR3 protein: CATREGLTDEKLFF; CDR3 DNA: TGTGCCACCAGGGAGGGTCTAACTGATGAAAAACTGTTTTTT
D gene: .; V gene: TRBV14; clone size: .; J gene: TRBJ1-1; CDR3 protein: CASSHREWDTEAFF; CDR3 DNA: TGTGCCAGCAGCCACAGGGAATGGGACACTGAAGCTTTCTTT
D gene: .; V gene: TRBV4-1; clone size: .; J gene: TRBJ2-7; CDR3 protein: CASSQEGGRSYEQYF; CDR3 DNA: TGCGCCAGCAGCCAAGAAGGAGGGAGATCCTACGAGCAGTACTTC
D gene: TRBD2; V gene: TRBV25-1; clone size: .; J gene: TRBJ2-5; CDR3 protein: CASSERLAGSQYF; CDR3 DNA: TGTGCCAGCAGTGAACGGCTAGCGGGAAGCCAGTACTTC
D gene: .; V gene: TRBV14; clone size: .; J gene: TRBJ1-1; CDR3 protein: CASSLQGTEAFF; CDR3 DNA: TGTGCCAGCAGCCTACAGGGAACGGAAGCTTTCTTT
D gene: .; V gene: TRBV29-1; clone size: .; J gene: TRBJ2-3; CDR3 protein: CSVEGGDDTDTQYF; CDR3 DNA: TGCAGCGTTGAAGGGGGGGACGACACAGATACGCAGTATTTT
D gene: .; V gene: TRBV19; clone size: .; J gene: TRBJ1-1; CDR3 protein: CASNQQGLDTEAFF; CDR3 DNA: TGTGCCAGTAACCAACAGGGATTAGACACTGAAGCTTTCTTT
D gene: TRBD2; V gene: TRBV27; clone size: few; J gene: TRBJ2-7; CDR3 protein: CASSLSWLAGGEQYF; CDR3 DNA: TGTGCCAGCAGTTTATCGTGGCTAGCGGGAGGCGAGCAGTACTTC
D gene: TRBD1; V gene: TRBV5-4; clone size: .; J gene: TRBJ1-6; CDR3 protein: CASSLLRTGYNSPLHF; CDR3 DNA: TGTGCCAGCAGCTTGCTCCGGACAGGGTATAATTCACCCCTCCACTTT
D gene: .; V gene: TRBV10-3; clone size: .; J gene: TRBJ1-6; CDR3 protein: CAISANGADNSPLHF; CDR3 DNA: TGTGCCATCAGTGCCAACGGAGCCGATAATTCACCCCTCCACTTT
D gene: .; V gene: TRBV9; clone size: .; J gene: TRBJ2-2; CDR3 protein: CASSPRTGELFF; CDR3 DNA: TGTGCCAGCAGCCCTAGGACCGGGGAGCTGTTTTTT
D gene: .; V gene: TRBV29-1; clone size: few; J gene: TRBJ2-1; CDR3 protein: CSVVAGNEQFF; CDR3 DNA: TGCAGCGTGGTTGCAGGGAATGAGCAGTTCTTC
D gene: .; V gene: TRBV29-1; clone size: few; J gene: TRBJ1-4; CDR3 protein: CSVEGGGPGNEKLFF; CDR3 DNA: TGCAGCGTTGAAGGGGGAGGGCCAGGGAATGAAAAACTGTTTTTT
D gene: .; V gene: TRBV15; clone size: few; J gene: TRBJ1-2; CDR3 protein: CATSSPLGGSNYGYTF; CDR3 DNA: TGTGCCACCAGCAGCCCCTTGGGAGGCTCTAACTATGGCTACACCTTC
D gene: .; V gene: TRBV5-4; clone size: few; J gene: TRBJ2-7; CDR3 protein: CASSSPSTRSYEQYF; CDR3 DNA: TGTGCCAGCAGCTCGCCGTCTACTAGATCCTACGAGCAGTACTTC
D gene: .; V gene: TRBV18; clone size: .; J gene: TRBJ2-1; CDR3 protein: CASSPVRSSYNEQFF; CDR3 DNA: TGTGCCAGCTCACCAGTAAGGAGCTCCTACAATGAGCAGTTCTTC
D gene: TRBD2; V gene: TRBV19; clone size: .; J gene: TRBJ2-1; CDR3 protein: CASWGTSGGWSYNEQFF; CDR3 DNA: TGTGCCAGTTGGGGGACTAGCGGGGGATGGTCTTACAATGAGCAGTTCTTC
D gene: TRBD2; V gene: TRBV10-1; clone size: .; J gene: TRBJ2-7; CDR3 protein: CASSPSGTYEQYF; CDR3 DNA: TGCGCCAGCAGCCCTAGCGGAACCTACGAGCAGTACTTC
D gene: .; V gene: TRBV5-1; clone size: .; J gene: TRBJ2-2; CDR3 protein: CASSLGQGKNTGELFF; CDR3 DNA: TGCGCCAGCAGCTTGGGCCAGGGGAAAAACACCGGGGAGCTGTTTTTT
D gene: TRBD1; V gene: TRBV19; clone size: .; J gene: TRBJ2-3; CDR3 protein: CATRGTGDSDTQYF; CDR3 DNA: TGTGCCACCCGAGGGACAGGGGACTCGGATACGCAGTATTTT
D gene: .; V gene: TRBV27; clone size: .; J gene: TRBJ2-1; CDR3 protein: CASSYPGNEQFF; CDR3 DNA: TGTGCCAGCAGTTACCCGGGCAATGAGCAGTTCTTC
D gene: TRBD2; V gene: TRBV9; clone size: few; J gene: TRBJ2-7; CDR3 protein: CASSRELAGPYEQYF; CDR3 DNA: TGTGCCAGCAGCCGAGAGCTAGCGGGGCCTTACGAGCAGTACTTC
D gene: TRBD1; V gene: TRBV5-1; clone size: .; J gene: TRBJ2-7; CDR3 protein: CASSPGQGVVEQYF; CDR3 DNA: TGCGCCAGCAGCCCGGGACAGGGGGTCGTCGAGCAGTACTTC
D gene: .; V gene: TRBV5-1; clone size: .; J gene: TRBJ1-1; CDR3 protein: CASSIYGGAGTEAFF; CDR3 DNA: TGCGCCAGCAGCATCTACGGGGGGGCAGGCACTGAAGCTTTCTTT
D gene: .; V gene: TRBV7-9; clone size: .; J gene: TRBJ1-2; CDR3 protein: CSSSLGAGQLNYGYTF; CDR3 DNA: TGTTCCAGCAGCTTAGGGGCCGGACAGCTTAACTATGGCTACACCTTC
D gene: .; V gene: TRBV6-6; clone size: .; J gene: TRBJ2-2; CDR3 protein: CASSYRWNTGELFF; CDR3 DNA: TGTGCCAGCAGTTATCGGTGGAACACCGGGGAGCTGTTTTTT